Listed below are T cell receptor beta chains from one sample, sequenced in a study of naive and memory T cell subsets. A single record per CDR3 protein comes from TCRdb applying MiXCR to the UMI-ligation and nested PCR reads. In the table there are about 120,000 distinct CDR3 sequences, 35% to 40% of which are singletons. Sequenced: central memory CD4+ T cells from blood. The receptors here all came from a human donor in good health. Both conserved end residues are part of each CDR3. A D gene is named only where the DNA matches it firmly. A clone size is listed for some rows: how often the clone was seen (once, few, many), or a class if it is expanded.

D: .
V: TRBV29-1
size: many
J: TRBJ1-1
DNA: TGCAGCGTTCACCCGCAAGGACCCGCTGAAGCTTTCTTT
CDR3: CSVHPQGPAEAFF

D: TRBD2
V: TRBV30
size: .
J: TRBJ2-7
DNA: TGTGCCTGGAGTGGGACTAGTTCTTACTACGAGCAGTACTTC
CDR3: CAWSGTSSYYEQYF

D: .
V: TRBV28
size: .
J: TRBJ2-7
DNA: TGTGCCAGCAGTAGAGCAGGGGGGACCTACGAGCAGTACTTC
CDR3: CASSRAGGTYEQYF

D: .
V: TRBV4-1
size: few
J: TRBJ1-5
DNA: TGCGCCAGCAGCCAACGGACAGAGGATCAGCCCCAGCATTTT
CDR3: CASSQRTEDQPQHF

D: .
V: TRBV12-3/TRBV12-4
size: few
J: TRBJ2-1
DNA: TGTGCCAGCAGCTCCCGCCGACAGATCACAGCTTACAATGAGCAGTTCTTC
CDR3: CASSSRRQITAYNEQFF

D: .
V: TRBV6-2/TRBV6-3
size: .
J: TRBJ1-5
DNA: TGTGCCAGCAGGCCCACAGGGCCCTCCGCCCAGCATTTT
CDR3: CASRPTGPSAQHF

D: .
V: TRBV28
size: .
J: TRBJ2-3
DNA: TGTGCCAGCAGTCCCACCCGGCACACAGATACGCAGTATTTT
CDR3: CASSPTRHTDTQYF

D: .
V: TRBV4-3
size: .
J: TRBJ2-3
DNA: TGCGCCAGCAGCCAAGATGGGTCCGGTACAGATACGCAGTATTTT
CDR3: CASSQDGSGTDTQYF

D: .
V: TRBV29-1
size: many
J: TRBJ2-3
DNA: TGCAGCGTTGCCCGGGGACTCCAGCACACAGATACGCAGTATTTT
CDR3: CSVARGLQHTDTQYF

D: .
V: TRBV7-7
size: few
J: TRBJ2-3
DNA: TGTGCTAGCAGCCCTCAAAAGGGGCGCTGGGCAGATACGCAGTATTTT
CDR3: CASSPQKGRWADTQYF

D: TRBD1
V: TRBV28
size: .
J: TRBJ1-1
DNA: TGTGCCAGCAGTCCCCGGGACAGGGGAATAACTTTCTTT
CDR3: CASSPRDRGITFF

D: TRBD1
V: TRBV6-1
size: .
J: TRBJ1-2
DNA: TGTGCCAGCAGTCAGGGGGCGACAGCCCCCTATGGCTACACCTTC
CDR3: CASSQGATAPYGYTF

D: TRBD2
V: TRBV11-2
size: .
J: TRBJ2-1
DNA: TGTGCCAGCAGCTTAAATTATGGTTCTAGCGGGAGTCCTGGGTACAATGAGCAGTTCTTC
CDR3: CASSLNYGSSGSPGYNEQFF

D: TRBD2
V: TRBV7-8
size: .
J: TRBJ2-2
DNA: TGTGCCAGCAGCTCCGGGACTACAAACACCGGGGAGCTGTTTTTT
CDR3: CASSSGTTNTGELFF

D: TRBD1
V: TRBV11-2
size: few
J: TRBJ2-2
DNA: TGTGCCAGCAGCTCCATTACAGGGGTCGGGGAGCTGTTTTTT
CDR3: CASSSITGVGELFF

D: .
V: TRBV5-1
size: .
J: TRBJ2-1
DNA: TGCGCCAGCAGCATATTACAGACCAATGAGCGGTTCTTC
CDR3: CASSILQTNERFF

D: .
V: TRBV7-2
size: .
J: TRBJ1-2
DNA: TGTGCCAGCAGCAACATACAGGGATGGTATGGCTACACCTTC
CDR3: CASSNIQGWYGYTF

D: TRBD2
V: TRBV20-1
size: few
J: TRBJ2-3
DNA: TGCAGTGCTAGAAAGACTAGCGGGAGGACAGATACGCAGTATTTT
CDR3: CSARKTSGRTDTQYF

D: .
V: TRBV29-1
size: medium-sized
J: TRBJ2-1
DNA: TGCAGTGGTCGGCTGGCGTACTCCTACAATGAGCAGTTCTTC
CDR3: CSGRLAYSYNEQFF

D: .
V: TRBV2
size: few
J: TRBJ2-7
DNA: TGTGCCAGCAGTGATATCGGGACAAGCTCCTACGAGCAGTACTTC
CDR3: CASSDIGTSSYEQYF

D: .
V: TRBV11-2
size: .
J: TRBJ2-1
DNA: TGTGCCAGCAGCTTATCACAGGGATCGCAGTTCTTC
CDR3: CASSLSQGSQFF

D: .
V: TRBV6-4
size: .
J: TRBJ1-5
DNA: TGTGCCAGCAGTGACTCGAAATTTATGGACAGCCCGTTAGTGTCGCCCCAGCATTTT
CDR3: CASSDSKFMDSPLVSPQHF

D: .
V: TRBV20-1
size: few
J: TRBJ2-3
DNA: TGCAGTGCCTTGAAGCTAGGGACAGATACGCAGTATTTT
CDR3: CSALKLGTDTQYF

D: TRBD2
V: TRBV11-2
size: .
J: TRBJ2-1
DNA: TGTGCCAGCGGGCCGGGACTAGGACTTGGTGAGCAGTTCTTC
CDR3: CASGPGLGLGEQFF

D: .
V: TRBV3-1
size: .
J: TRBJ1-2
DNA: TGTGCCAGCAGCCAAGGCAGGGGCCAAACCTATGGCTACACCTTC
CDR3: CASSQGRGQTYGYTF

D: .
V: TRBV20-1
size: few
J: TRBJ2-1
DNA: TGCAGTGGTGAGCGGCGCTCCTACAATGAGCAGTTCTTC
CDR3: CSGERRSYNEQFF

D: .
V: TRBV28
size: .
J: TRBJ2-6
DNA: TGTGCCAGCAGTTTAGTGGGGATGAAGGCGGGGGCCAACGTCCTGACTTTC
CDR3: CASSLVGMKAGANVLTF

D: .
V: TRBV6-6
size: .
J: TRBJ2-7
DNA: TGTGCCAGCCGGACCGTGGGGGGGCTCCACGAGCAGTACTTC
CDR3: CASRTVGGLHEQYF

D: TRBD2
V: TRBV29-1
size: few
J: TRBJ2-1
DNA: TGCAGCATCCGGACTAGCGGGAGTTGGAATTTGTTCTTC
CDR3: CSIRTSGSWNLFF

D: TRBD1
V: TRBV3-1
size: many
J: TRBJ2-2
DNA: TGTGCCAGCAGCCCGGGCATTCGGGACAGGGCGAGAGCCGGGGAGCTGTTTTTT
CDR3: CASSPGIRDRARAGELFF

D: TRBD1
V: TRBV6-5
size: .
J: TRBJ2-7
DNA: TGTGCCAGCAGTCCTACAGGGGGCCCCTACGAGCAGTACTTC
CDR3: CASSPTGGPYEQYF

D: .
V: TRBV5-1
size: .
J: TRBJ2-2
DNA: TGCGCCAGCAGCTTATCGGGGCAAGGCACCGGGGAGCTGTTTTTT
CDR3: CASSLSGQGTGELFF

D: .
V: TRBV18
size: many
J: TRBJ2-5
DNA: TGTGCCAGCTCACCACTATCTGCGGCCGAGACCCAGTACTTC
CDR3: CASSPLSAAETQYF

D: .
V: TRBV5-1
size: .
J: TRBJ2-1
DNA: TGCGCCAGCAGCTTGGGCCAGCATGAGCAGTTCTTC
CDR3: CASSLGQHEQFF

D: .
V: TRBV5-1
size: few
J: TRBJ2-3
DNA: TGCGCCAGCAGCCAGACTCAGGGTTTCAATACGCAGTATTTT
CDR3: CASSQTQGFNTQYF

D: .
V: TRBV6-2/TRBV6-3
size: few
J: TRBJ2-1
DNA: TGTGCCAGCGCACGCTCCTACAATGAGCAGTTCTTC
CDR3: CASARSYNEQFF